One and the same sample provided the 22 T cell receptor beta chains below, sequenced in a study of post-analysis software for immune sequencing data. Points from the study as a whole: Included in a set of about five TRBV segments more frequent in patients than controls were TRBV5-6, TRBV5-1 and TRBV20-1.

Each TCR beta cDNA library carried unique molecular identifiers. TCRdb re-analysed the PCR reads in MiXCR, keeping a single row per CDR3 protein. The sample shows some 370,000 distinct CDR3 sequences, roughly 36% of them seen only once. These receptors have no known antigen. Sequencing was carried out using blood. The source is a girl aged 5 to 17 with multiple sclerosis.

This clonotype was observed a single time. This rearrangement joins TRBV5-1 to TRBJ1-2; 10 bases map to TRBD1. CDR3 length: 17 amino acids. Losses at the gene ends were 3 bases for V and 4 bases for J; bases not matched to a gene: 12. Germline V lookup: CDR1 SGHRS, CDR2 YFSETQ. The CDR3, as DNA: TGCGCCAGCAGCTCCGGACAGGGGGGGAGGCTATCCTATGGCTACACCTTC. This translates into CASSSGQGGRLSYGYTF. Full variable domain (missing parts from reference TRBV5-1 and TRBJ1-2): KAGVTQTPRYLIKTRGQQVTLSCSPISGHRSVSWYQQTPGQGLQFLFEYFSETQRNKGNFPGRFSGRQFSNSRSEMNVSTLELGDSALYLCASSSGQGGRLSYGYTFGSGTRLTVV.

This clonotype was found many times. The chain employs TRBV20-1 and TRBJ1-6; 9 bases agree with TRBD1. The germline CDR1 and CDR2 sequences are DFQATT and SNEGSKA (reference sequence). The CDR3 is 14 residues long. Written as DNA, the CDR3 is TGCGTTGTGGGACAGGGATATTATAATTCACCCCTCCACTTT. It translates to CVVGQGYYNSPLHF.

V and J are TRBV2 and TRBJ1-6; D may be TRBD1 (6 bases). CDR1 is SNHLY, CDR2 FYNNEI, per germline. V shed 6 bases and J shed 0 bases, with 15 bases lying between them. There are 17 residues in the CDR3. In DNA, the CDR3 is TGTGCCAGCAGCCGGGACGGACAGAGCTCCTATAATTCACCCCTCCACTTT. Translated, it gives CASSRDGQSSYNSPLHF.

The chain is built from TRBV29-1 and TRBJ1-1; 7 bases line up with TRBD1. The CDR3 is made up of 12 amino acids. Germline V gene data show CDR1 as SQVTM and CDR2 as ANQGSEA. Trimming cost V 5 bases and J 8 bases; bases outside gene matches: 8. The chain's CDR3 is CSVFDRAIEAFF. The CDR3 DNA reads as TGCAGCGTTTTCGACAGGGCCATCGAAGCTTTCTTT.

This rearrangement joins TRBV20-1 to TRBJ1-5, with TRBD1 identical over 7 bases. This CDR3 region has 20 residues. Looked up from germline, CDR1 is DFQATT and CDR2 is SNEGSKA (reference sequence). V trimming: 7 bases; J trimming: 0 bases; junction bases outside the gene matches: 24. The DNA for the CDR3 is TGCAGTGTTCTAACCCCCGGGACAGCCGAACGGACTCTTAGCAATCAGCCCCAGCATTTT. Translated, it gives CSVLTPGTAERTLSNQPQHF.

This clonotype appeared a few times. The J gene is TRBJ2-7, the V gene TRBV18; D gene unclear. Per the germline V gene, CDR1 is KGHSH and CDR2 is LQKENI. CDR3 size: 16 residues. Trimming pared 4 bases from V and 0 bases from J, leaving 16 bases between. CDR3 protein: CASSLLGISSSYEQYF. The CDR3 nucleotides are TGTGCCAGCTCACTTTTGGGGATATCGAGCTCCTACGAGCAGTACTTC.

The chain couples TRBV10-3 to TRBJ1-5; D is possibly TRBD1 (5 bases). CDR3 size: 21 residues. Germline CDR1 reads ENHRY; CDR2 reads SYGVKD. V was pared by 3 bases and J by 0 bases, with 27 bases between. CDR3 in amino acids: CAISDPTLDGTKGNSNQPQHF. As DNA, the CDR3 is TGTGCCATCAGTGATCCTACCCTAGACGGGACGAAAGGGAATAGCAATCAGCCCCAGCATTTT.

The chain employs TRBV4-3 and TRBJ2-1, with D possibly matching TRBD2 (6 bases). This CDR3 comprises 15 residues. The germline V gene has CDR1 LGHNA and CDR2 YSLEER. The ends were cut back, 4 bases at V and 4 bases at J, with 14 bases in the middle. The CDR3 coding sequence is TGCGCCAGCAGCCCGGAAGCGGGCACGTACAATGAGCAGTTCTTC. It yields the protein CASSPEAGTYNEQFF.

The V and J genes are TRBV10-3 and TRBJ1-2, with D unresolved. Germline assignment: CDR1 ENHRY and CDR2 SYGVKD. The V end was cut by 8 bases, the J end by 4 bases, with 14 bases between. The CDR3 runs to 13 residues. DNA of the CDR3: TGTGCCATCGGCCAGGACGGCACCTATGGCTACACCTTC. Encoded protein: CAIGQDGTYGYTF.

This chain joins TRBV11-2 and TRBJ2-1; 8 bases fit TRBD2. Germline CDR1 and CDR2: SGHAT and FQNNGV. This CDR3 has 15 amino acids. The junction had 6 bases not matched to a gene; V was cut back by 1 base and J by 7 bases. The CDR3 region has the DNA TGTGCCAGCAGCTTAGGCGGGGGGCCGGGGAATGAGCAGTTCTTC. This sequence encodes CASSLGGGPGNEQFF.

The chain employs TRBV20-1 and TRBJ1-5, with 10 bases fitting TRBD1. The germline gives CDR1 DFQATT, CDR2 SNEGSKA (reference sequence). After removal of 6 bases from V and 0 bases from J, the junction contained 11 bases not matched to a gene. The CDR3 sequence is 17 residues long. CDR3 DNA sequence: TGCAGTGCCGGCGACAGGGGGCCAATCAATAGCAATCAGCCCCAGCATTTT. This codes for CSAGDRGPINSNQPQHF.

The table lists this clonotype with a count of one. The chain carries TRBV6-5 and TRBJ1-1; 8 bases line up with TRBD1. The CDR3 contains 15 residues. The V gene end was trimmed by 6 bases and the J gene end by 5 bases; junction bases not matched to a gene: 11. Germline loops: CDR1 MNHEY, CDR2 SVGAGI. The CDR3 loop is CASSRIQGGYTEAFF. Here the CDR3 DNA reads TGTGCCAGCAGCCGAATACAGGGGGGCTATACTGAAGCTTTCTTT.

The chain joins TRBV7-9 to TRBJ1-1; D perhaps matches TRBD1 (6 bases). Germline CDR1 reads SEHNR; CDR2 reads FQNEAQ (reference sequence). The germline V and J ends were trimmed by 3 bases and 1 base, with 12 bases remaining between them. CDR3 length equals 15 residues. The CDR3, as DNA: TGTGCCAGCAGCTTCACCCCGACAGGGAACACTGAAGCTTTCTTT. This encodes CASSFTPTGNTEAFF.

This clonotype was seen once. This chain's CDR3 is CASSPGLAGGSGEQFF. In DNA form, the CDR3 reads TGTGCCAGCTCACCGGGACTAGCGGGGGGGTCCGGCGAGCAGTTCTTC. The chain employs TRBV18 and TRBJ2-1; 16 bases fit TRBD2. This CDR3 has 16 amino acids. Germline CDR1 reads KGHSH; CDR2 reads LQKENI. J lost 10 bases, V lost 3 bases, and 6 bases had no gene match.

The chain uses TRBV5-1 and TRBJ1-2; no clear D gene. The CDR3 extends over 12 amino acids. With 0 bases removed from V and 8 bases from J, the gap between germline ends came to 8 bases. Germline V lookup: CDR1 SGHRS, CDR2 YFSETQ. CDR3: CASSLDAFGYTF. CDR3 nucleotide sequence: TGCGCCAGCAGCTTGGATGCGTTCGGCTACACCTTC.

This clonotype was observed a handful of times. V and J are TRBV12-3 or TRBV12-4 and TRBJ1-1; a weak D match, TRBD1 (6 bases). V shed 6 bases and J shed 4 bases, with 24 bases lying between them. The CDR3 contains 17 residues. CDR3 bases: TGTGCCAGCAGAGTTCCAATGATCGGACAGTTGATCACTGAAGCTTTCTTT. Protein sequence: CASRVPMIGQLITEAFF.

This clonotype has a handful of counts. The chain combines TRBV6-5 with TRBJ1-5; no clear D gene. Trimming shortened V by 5 bases and J by 4 bases, and 9 bases separated the two germline ends. Germline CDR1 is MNHEY and CDR2 is SVGAGI. The CDR3 contains 13 residues. CDR3 loop: CASSPNTNQPQHF. The DNA of the CDR3 is TGTGCCAGCAGTCCTAACACGAATCAGCCCCAGCATTTT.

Concerning this clonotype: A read error may account for a junction end that differs from germline. The V call is TRBV7-2, the J call TRBJ1-1, with D possibly being TRBD1 (5 bases). The V gene's germline CDR1 is SGHTA and CDR2 FQGNSA. CDR3 length equals 14 residues. For the CDR3, the DNA is TGTGCCAGCAGCTTGAGGGGCGTGAACACTGATGCTTTCTTT. Protein sequence: CASSLRGVNTDAFF. Full variable domain (missing parts from reference TRBV7-2 and TRBJ1-1): GAGVSQSPSNKVTEKGKDVELRCDPISGHTALYWYRQSLGQGLEFLIYFQGNSAPDKSGLPSDRFSAERTGGSVSTLTIQRTQQEDSAVYLCASSLRGVNTDAFFGQGTRLTVV.

On this clonotype: The germline gene is not matched at one end of the junction; a read error may be the cause. The V gene is TRBV3-1, the J gene TRBJ2-3; D gene unclear. Germline values: CDR1 LGHDT, CDR2 YNNKEL (reference sequence). This CDR3 is built from 12 residues. The CDR3 loop reads CASSQGPDKQYF. DNA for the CDR3: TGTGCCAGCAGCCAAGGGCCTGATAAGCAGTATTTT.

The chain has TRBV7-3 and TRBJ2-1; 8 nucleotides line up with TRBD2. The CDR3 sequence is 16 residues long. Germline V lookup: CDR1 SGHTA, CDR2 FQGTGA. With V trimmed by 3 bases and J by 4 bases, 8 bases remained unmatched. DNA for the CDR3: TGTGCCAGCAGCTTTGTCCAGAGCGGGGGATACAATGAGCAGTTCTTC. This gives the protein CASSFVQSGGYNEQFF. Full variable domain (missing parts from reference TRBV7-3 and TRBJ2-1): GAGVSQTPSNKVTEKGKYVELRCDPISGHTALYWYRQSLGQGPEFLIYFQGTGAADDSGLPNDRFFAVRPEGSVSTLKIQRTERGDSAVYLCASSFVQSGGYNEQFFGPGTRLTVL.

This clonotype has just a few counts. J is TRBJ2-1 and V is TRBV6-5, with TRBD2 matching 7 bases. With 7 bases clipped from V and 5 bases from J, the junction kept 2 bases outside the gene matches. Germline V gene sequence: CDR1 MNHEY, CDR2 SVGAGI. The CDR3 totals 12 residues. CDR3: CASTRGDNEQFF. The CDR3 DNA is TGTGCCAGCACCCGGGGGGACAATGAGCAGTTCTTC.

The CDR3 spells CASSLASGDRATYEQYF. For the CDR3, the DNA is TGTGCCAGCAGCTTAGCCTCGGGGGACAGGGCCACCTACGAGCAGTACTTC. This sequence joins TRBV7-6 and TRBJ2-7; 9 positions agree with TRBD1. The CDR3 spans 17 residues. With V trimmed by 0 bases and J by 2 bases, 8 bases remained unmatched. Germline assignment: CDR1 SGHVS and CDR2 FNYEAQ.